Below, 27 T cell receptor beta chains from the same sample are listed, as sequenced in a study of cytomegalovirus exposure and HLA in healthy donors. The PCR contained 60 Vbeta and 13 Jbeta primers. Here immunoSEQ multiplex PCR was the method, and the copy in TCRdb shows in-frame clones only, minus some. The sample has 30,000 to 35,000 clones. Sequencing was done on a sample of PBMCs. All receptors come from a woman in her thirties or forties in good health and CMV-seropositive.

V usage is TRBV4-3 and J usage is TRBJ2-1; 8 bases map to TRBD2. With V trimmed by 0 bases and J by 1 base, 5 bases remained unmatched. The CDR3 loop spans 17 amino acids. Looked up from germline, CDR1 is LGHNA and CDR2 is YSLEER. The CDR3 region is CASSQDWGGRSYNEQFF. In DNA, the CDR3 is TGCGCCAGCAGCCAAGATTGGGGCGGGAGGTCCTACAATGAGCAGTTCTTC.

The chain has TRBV30 and TRBJ1-2; 8 positions match TRBD1. This CDR3 spans 15 amino acids. Germline trimming cut 5 bases from V and 4 bases from J; bases unmatched to any gene: 12. The germline CDR1 and CDR2 sequences are GTSNPN and SVGIG (reference sequence). This CDR3 is CAWATQGASGYGYTF. The CDR3 coding sequence is TGTGCCTGGGCAACCCAGGGGGCTAGTGGCTATGGCTACACCTTC.

The CDR3 loop reads CASRSDRGRDTQYF. CDR3 nucleotides: TGTGCCAGCAGAAGCGACAGGGGGCGAGATACGCAGTATTTT. The chain carries TRBV7-9 and TRBJ2-3; 10 nucleotides align to TRBD1. Trimming took 6 bases from V and 5 from J; bases not matched to a gene: 5. CDR3 length equals 14 residues. From germline, CDR1 is SEHNR and CDR2 FQNEAQ (reference sequence).

The chain has TRBV5-1 and TRBJ1-2; 9 bases line up with TRBD1. Germline V lookup: CDR1 SGHRS, CDR2 YFSETQ. V dropped 3 bases and J dropped 4; count of bases not matched to a gene: 13. The CDR3 is made up of 17 amino acids. CDR3 sequence (DNA): TGCGCCAGCAGCTCCCGACAGGGGGGCCAAGGGAGCTATGGCTACACCTTC. It encodes CASSSRQGGQGSYGYTF.

This clone is called medium-sized (0.01 to 0.1%) based on its frequency. The V gene is TRBV15, the J gene TRBJ1-3, with 8 positions matching TRBD1. This CDR3 region has 18 residues. The V and J ends lost 1 base and 0 bases, in that order; junction bases with no gene match: 8. Per germline, CDR1 LNHNV and CDR2 YYDKDF (reference sequence). The CDR3 sequence: CATSRALRTGTSGNTIYF. Written as DNA, the CDR3 is TGTGCCACCAGCAGAGCTCTTCGGACAGGGACCTCTGGAAACACCATATATTTT. Combining the CDR3 with reference TRBV15 and TRBJ1-3 gives the whole variable domain DAMVIQNPRYQVTQFGKPVTLSCSQTLNHNVMYWYQQKSSQAPKLLFHYYDKDFNNEADTPDNFQSRRPNTSFCFLDIRSPGLGDTAMYLCATSRALRTGTSGNTIYFGEGSWLTVV.

V and J are TRBV7-9 and TRBJ2-1, with a tentative D call TRBD1 (6 bases). V was pared by 4 bases and J by 7 bases, with 8 bases between. The CDR3 has 12 residues. Germline values: CDR1 SEHNR, CDR2 FQNEAQ (reference sequence). CDR3 sequence reads: CASSSTGNEQFF. CDR3 bases: TGTGCCAGCAGCTCGACAGGTAATGAGCAGTTCTTC.

As to this clone: One junction end does not reproduce the germline sequence, and a read error may be involved. Distinct nucleotide sequences in the sample also encode this CDR3. This sequence joins TRBV7-6 and TRBJ1-6, with TRBD1 matching 8 bases. From germline, CDR1 is SGHVS and CDR2 FNYEAQ. The CDR3 runs 13 residues. CDR3 sequence reads: CASSLAQGAPLHF. CDR3 nucleotide sequence: TGCGCCAGCAGCTTAGCACAGGGGGCACCCCTCCACTTT.

The chain uses TRBV4-3 and TRBJ2-5; 9 nucleotides line up with TRBD2. Trimming took 0 bases from V and 5 from J; bases not matched to a gene: 4. Germline CDR1 LGHNA, CDR2 YSLEER. This CDR3 has 15 amino acids. CDR3 bases: TGCGCCAGCAGCCAAGATGCTAGCGGGAAGGAGACCCAGTACTTC. Its protein product is CASSQDASGKETQYF.

The rearrangement joins TRBV10-3 to TRBJ2-3; TRBD2 is a possible D gene (6 bases). Germline-derived CDR1 and CDR2 are ENHRY and SYGVKD. Trimming cost V 3 bases and J 0 bases, with 16 bases left between them. This CDR3 contains 17 residues. The CDR3 region is CAISDPGGSGSTDTQYF. In DNA form, the CDR3 reads TGTGCCATCAGTGACCCTGGTGGTAGCGGTAGCACAGATACGCAGTATTTT.

The gene calls are TRBV30 and TRBJ2-3; the D gene is possibly TRBD1 (5 bases). The V and J ends lost 3 bases and 1 base respectively, with 11 bases between them. Per the germline V gene, CDR1 is GTSNPN and CDR2 is SVGIG (reference sequence). This CDR3 has 14 amino acids. This CDR3 is CAWRVDRGTDTQYF. The CDR3 DNA follows: TGTGCCTGGAGGGTAGACAGAGGCACAGATACGCAGTATTTT.

This chain connects TRBV6-5 to TRBJ1-4, with TRBD1 identical over 7 bases. CDR1 and CDR2 from the germline V gene are MNHEY and SVGAGI. The CDR3 contains 15 residues. With 6 bases clipped from V and 12 bases from J, the junction kept 16 bases outside the gene matches. The DNA of the CDR3 is TGTGCCAGCAGCGAGAACCCGGGACAGCAGGGGGAACTGTTTTTT. Its protein is CASSENPGQQGELFF.

This chain connects TRBV7-9 to TRBJ2-1; 10 bases are a match to TRBD2. The junction had 4 bases not matched to a gene; V was cut back by 5 bases and J by 3 bases. Per germline, CDR1 SEHNR and CDR2 FQNEAQ (reference sequence). CDR3 size: 15 residues. CDR3 sequence (DNA): TGTGCCAGCAGCGACAGACTAGCGGGCTACAATGAGCAGTTCTTC. This encodes CASSDRLAGYNEQFF.

The V and J genes are TRBV18 and TRBJ2-7, with D tentatively TRBD1 (6 bases). V was pared by 3 bases and J by 6 bases, with 15 bases between. Germline-derived CDR1 and CDR2 are KGHSH and LQKENI. The CDR3 loop spans 14 amino acids. The CDR3 coding sequence is TGTGCCAGCTCACCTTCCGGGCAGGGGAGCGAGCAGTACTTC. It specifies CASSPSGQGSEQYF.

The V and J genes are TRBV27 and TRBJ2-7, with 10 nucleotides matching TRBD1. The germline V gene has CDR1 MNHEY and CDR2 SMNVEV (reference sequence). J was trimmed by 3 bases and V by 1 base; bases with no gene match: 3. This CDR3 has 15 amino acids. The CDR3: CASSLLGQGDYEQYF. In nucleotides, the CDR3 is TGTGCCAGCAGTTTATTAGGACAGGGGGACTACGAGCAGTACTTC.

The CDR3 region is CASSIGSGYTDTQYF. CDR3 bases: TGTGCCAGTAGTATAGGATCGGGTTACACAGATACGCAGTATTTT. V and J are TRBV19 and TRBJ2-3; D gene ambiguous. Germline V lookup: CDR1 LNHDA, CDR2 SQIVND (reference sequence). The CDR3 loop spans 15 amino acids. With 1 base removed from V and 2 bases from J, the gap between germline ends came to 10 bases.

The rearrangement joins TRBV1 to TRBJ2-7; TRBD2, the table's D call, was not compared with the DNA. TRBV1 is flagged as a pseudogene. This CDR3 spans 16 amino acids. The CDR3: CTSSQDSAGGYNEQYF. The CDR3 bases are TGCACCAGCAGCCAAGATTCAGCGGGAGGTTACAACGAGCAGTACTTC.

This chain joins TRBV4-2 and TRBJ1-6; 7 bases line up with TRBD1. V lost 2 bases and J lost 9; bases outside the gene matches: 7. This CDR3 has 15 amino acids. The germline CDR1 and CDR2 sequences are LGHNA and YNFKEQ. The CDR3 reads CASSQLKGGGSPLHF. DNA of the CDR3: TGTGCCAGCAGCCAATTGAAAGGGGGCGGTTCACCCCTCCACTTT.

The chain uses TRBV5-6 and TRBJ1-5; D is ambiguous. CDR3 length equals 12 residues. The V and J ends lost 0 bases and 4 bases respectively, with 2 bases between them. CDR1 is SGHDT, CDR2 YYEEEE, per germline. The CDR3 region is CASSLANQPQHF. The CDR3 nucleotides are TGTGCCAGCAGCTTGGCGAATCAGCCCCAGCATTTT. Together with reference TRBV5-6 and TRBJ1-5, the CDR3 gives the full variable domain: DAGVTQSPTHLIKTRGQQVTLRCSPKSGHDTVSWYQQALGQGPQFIFQYYEEEERQRGNFPDRFSGHQFPNYSSELNVNALLLGDSALYLCASSLANQPQHFGDGTRLSIL.

The chain is built from TRBV5-1 and TRBJ2-2, with D uncertain. CDR1 SGHRS and CDR2 YFSETQ come from the germline V gene. The V end was cut by 6 bases, the J end by 4 bases, with 13 bases between. The CDR3 has 14 amino acids. As DNA, the CDR3 is TGCGCCAGCACGGTCTTAGGCGGCACCGGGGAGCTGTTTTTT. Translation gives CASTVLGGTGELFF.

The V gene is TRBV21-1, the J gene TRBJ1-1; the table's D call of TRBD1 was not tested on the DNA. TRBV21-1 is labeled a pseudogene. This CDR3 has 17 amino acids. The CDR3, as DNA: TGTGCCAGCAGCAAAGTAGTGGCAGGCGCCATGAACACTGAAGCTTTCTTT. Its translation is CASSKVVAGAMNTEAFF.

DNA of the CDR3: TGCAGCGCTCGGACTAGCGGGGGAAACAATGAGCAGTTCTTC. This translates into CSARTSGGNNEQFF. The rearrangement joins TRBV29-1 to TRBJ2-1; 13 bases fit TRBD2. The V gene's germline CDR1 is SQVTM and CDR2 ANQGSEA. This CDR3 contains 14 residues. V dropped 7 bases and J dropped 5; count of bases not matched to a gene: 5.

This rearrangement joins TRBV5-1 to TRBJ2-3, with 14 bases aligning to TRBD2. This CDR3 has 23 amino acids. Looked up from germline, CDR1 is SGHRS and CDR2 is YFSETQ. The V gene end was trimmed by 0 bases and the J gene end by 3 bases; junction bases not matched to a gene: 21. This CDR3 reads CASSLGPLGTSGRSWHTTDTQYF. The CDR3 DNA follows: TGCGCCAGCAGCTTGGGACCATTGGGGACTAGCGGGAGATCCTGGCATACGACAGATACGCAGTATTTT.

The rearrangement joins TRBV28 to TRBJ1-2, with TRBD1 matching over 7 bases. The CDR3 totals 15 residues. V gave up 6 bases and J gave up 4 bases; unmatched junction bases: 11. Germline loops: CDR1 MDHEN, CDR2 SYDVKM. Here the CDR3 reads CASRPEGAQTYGYTF. CDR3 DNA: TGTGCCAGCAGACCTGAGGGGGCGCAAACCTATGGCTACACCTTC.

The rearrangement uses TRBV11-2 and TRBJ1-6; a possible D gene is TRBD1 (5 bases). The germline V gene has CDR1 SGHAT and CDR2 FQNNGV. V was shortened by 7 bases and J by 0 bases, with 16 bases between the two germline ends. This CDR3 spans 17 amino acids. CDR3 bases: TGTGCCAGCACCCGTACAGGAGTCAGCTCCTATAATTCACCCCTCCACTTT. Translating gives CASTRTGVSSYNSPLHF.

The V gene is TRBV7-8, the J gene TRBJ2-7, with 9 bases that match TRBD2. Germline V gives CDR1 SGHVS, CDR2 FQNEAQ. The V gene end was trimmed by 5 bases and the J gene end by 2 bases; junction bases not matched to a gene: 7. CDR3 length: 15 residues. CDR3 DNA sequence: TGTGCCAGCAGCCCCCGACTAGCGGCTACCTACGAGCAGTACTTC. Translated, it gives CASSPRLAATYEQYF.

This CDR3 is CASSMKGMNTEAFF. CDR3 nucleotides: TGTGCCAGTAGTATGAAGGGGATGAACACTGAAGCTTTCTTT. This chain connects TRBV19 to TRBJ1-1; D might be TRBD1 (5 bases). CDR3 size: 14 residues. Germline CDR1 and CDR2: LNHDA and SQIVND (reference sequence). Between the trimmed V and J ends, which lost 3 bases and 0 bases, there was a span of 8 bases.

This rearrangement joins TRBV30 to TRBJ2-1; TRBD2 matches 7 bases. Germline loops: CDR1 GTSNPN, CDR2 SVGIG (reference sequence). This CDR3 is 14 amino acids long. Unmatched junction bases numbered 6, after V lost 5 bases and J lost 2 bases. The CDR3 reads CAWGRETTYNEQFF. The CDR3 DNA reads TGTGCCTGGGGGCGGGAGACGACCTACAATGAGCAGTTCTTC.